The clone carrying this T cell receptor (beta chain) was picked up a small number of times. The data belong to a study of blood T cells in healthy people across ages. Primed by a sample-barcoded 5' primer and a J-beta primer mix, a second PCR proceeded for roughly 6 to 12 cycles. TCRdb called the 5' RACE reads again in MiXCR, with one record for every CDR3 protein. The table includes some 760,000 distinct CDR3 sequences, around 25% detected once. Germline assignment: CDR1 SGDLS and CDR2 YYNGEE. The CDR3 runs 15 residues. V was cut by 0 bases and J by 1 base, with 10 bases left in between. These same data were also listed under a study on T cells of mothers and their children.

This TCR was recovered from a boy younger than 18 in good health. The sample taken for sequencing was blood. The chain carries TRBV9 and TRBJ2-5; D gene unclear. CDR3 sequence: CASSVDPGPQETQYF. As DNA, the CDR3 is TGTGCCAGCAGCGTAGACCCGGGCCCCCAAGAGACCCAGTACTTC.